The 17 T cell receptor beta chains in this list originate from one sample, sequenced in a study of CD8+ T cells in alopecia areata. Sequencing relied on a cDNA template that was reverse transcribed from extracted RNA. The data were produced by immunoSEQ multiplex PCR, yet TCRdb's version contains in-frame clones alone and is incomplete. The sample includes about 180,000 clones, 45% to 60% of them seen just once. Treatment: oral pan-JAK inhibitor, 5-10 mg twice daily. Sample: CD8+ T cells sorted from blood, taken at roughly week 52, from a patient treated with tofacitinib. The receptors here all came from a human donor with alopecia areata.

This clone was counted between two and nine times. The chain uses TRBV18 and TRBJ1-1; D is uncertain. The CDR3 is made up of 13 amino acids. Germline CDR1 reads KGHSH; CDR2 reads LQKENI. V shed 6 bases and J shed 8 bases, with 16 bases lying between them. The CDR3 loop reads CASSLDRNGEAFF. The CDR3 DNA reads as TGTGCCAGCTCTTTGGACCGGAATGGGGAAGCTTTCTTT.

This clone has more than one count but fewer than ten. CDR3 in amino acids: CASIGGGDAPLHF. CDR3 bases: TGTGCCAGCATAGGGGGGGGCGACGCACCCCTCCACTTT. V is TRBV6-6 and J is TRBJ1-6; D perhaps matches TRBD1 (6 bases). Germline loops: CDR1 MNHNY, CDR2 SVGAGI (reference sequence). Trimming took off 7 bases at V and 11 bases at J, with 15 bases between the two ends. This CDR3 has 13 amino acids.

The V call is TRBV5-6, the J call TRBJ2-7; 8 nucleotides match TRBD1. The CDR3 is 14 residues long. Germline lookup yields CDR1 SGHDT and CDR2 YYEEEE. The junction had 7 bases not matched to a gene; V was cut back by 4 bases and J by 4 bases. In DNA, the CDR3 is TGTGCCAGCAGCAACTCGGGACAGGTGTACGAGCAGTACTTC. Translation gives CASSNSGQVYEQYF.

The chain recombines TRBV30 with TRBJ2-1, with D uncertain. Trimming took 4 bases from V and 0 from J, leaving 10 bases between them. The length of the CDR3 is 14 residues. The germline V gene encodes CDR1 GTSNPN and CDR2 SVGIG (reference sequence). This chain's CDR3 is CAWMGRPSYNEQFF. Written as DNA, the CDR3 is TGTGCCTGGATGGGAAGACCCTCCTACAATGAGCAGTTCTTC.

The chain combines TRBV9 with TRBJ2-1; D not resolved. The CDR3 extends over 13 amino acids. Germline V gene data show CDR1 as SGDLS and CDR2 as YYNGEE. Trimming stripped 0 bases from V and 8 bases from J, with 9 bases between. The CDR3 loop is CASSVEALHEQFF. DNA for the CDR3: TGTGCCAGCAGCGTAGAAGCGCTCCATGAGCAGTTCTTC.

This clone was observed a few times. V and J are TRBV19 and TRBJ2-1; perhaps D is TRBD1 or TRBD2 (5 bases each). The V gene's germline CDR1 is LNHDA and CDR2 SQIVND (reference sequence). This CDR3 contains 16 residues. V was clipped by 7 bases and J by 3 bases, with 19 bases between them. The CDR3 DNA follows: TGTGCCAGTACCAAAGATTGGGACCCCGACTACAATGAGCAGTTCTTC. Protein sequence: CASTKDWDPDYNEQFF.

This clone was observed a handful of times. The chain links TRBV7-9 to TRBJ1-5; 8 nucleotides line up with TRBD1. Germline CDR1 and CDR2: SEHNR and FQNEAQ (reference sequence). Trimming took 3 bases from V and 2 from J; bases not matched to a gene: 0. This CDR3 region has 14 residues. CDR3 DNA sequence: TGTGCCAGCAGCTTGACAGGGGGCAATCAGCCCCAGCATTTT. Translating gives CASSLTGGNQPQHF.

This clone was counted a few times. The chain has TRBV5-6 and TRBJ2-3; 10 bases line up with TRBD2. Germline trimming cut 4 bases from V and 1 base from J; bases unmatched to any gene: 3. Germline values: CDR1 SGHDT, CDR2 YYEEEE. The CDR3 is 15 residues long. The CDR3 DNA reads as TGTGCCAGCAGCGTTCTAGCGGGGGGCACAGATACGCAGTATTTT. Translation gives CASSVLAGGTDTQYF.

This rearrangement joins TRBV27 to TRBJ2-5; TRBD2 might be the D (5 bases). Trimming left V 5 bases short and J 2 bases short, with 9 bases between. Germline V gene data show CDR1 as MNHEY and CDR2 as SMNVEV (reference sequence). The CDR3 totals 13 residues. For the CDR3, the DNA is TGTGCCAGCAGTCGCGGGCTTCAAGAGACCCAGTACTTC. Residues: CASSRGLQETQYF.

The chain has TRBV15 and TRBJ2-7, with 10 nucleotides matching TRBD1. CDR1 is LNHNV and CDR2 is YYDKDF in the germline V gene (reference sequence). With 0 bases clipped from V and 5 bases from J, the junction kept 10 bases outside the gene matches. This CDR3 spans 17 amino acids. The CDR3 bases are TGTGCCACCAGCAGAGATTCTCCGCGACAGGGGGCCCACGAGCAGTACTTC. Protein sequence: CATSRDSPRQGAHEQYF.

The chain recombines TRBV5-4 with TRBJ2-4; the D gene is possibly TRBD1 (6 bases). The germline V and J ends were trimmed by 6 bases and 5 bases, with 18 bases remaining between them. The CDR3 consists of 15 residues. The germline gives CDR1 SGHNT, CDR2 YYREEE (reference sequence). The CDR3 nucleotides read TGTGCCAGCACCCCGGGACACCGGGGAGAAAACATTCAGTACTTC. Protein sequence: CASTPGHRGENIQYF.

The rearrangement uses TRBV7-9 and TRBJ2-1; D call uncertain. CDR1 and CDR2 from the germline V gene are SEHNR and FQNEAQ (reference sequence). Trimming removed 0 bases at V and 0 bases at J, with 9 bases between. CDR3 length: 16 amino acids. The CDR3 region has the DNA TGTGCCAGCAGCTTAGCAGGGCTACCCTCCTACAATGAGCAGTTCTTC. Translation gives CASSLAGLPSYNEQFF. Variable domain in full (rest from reference TRBV7-9 and TRBJ2-1): DTGVSQNPRHKITKRGQNVTFRCDPISEHNRLYWYRQTLGQGPEFLTYFQNEAQLEKSRLLSDRFSAERPKGSFSTLEIQRTEQGDSAMYLCASSLAGLPSYNEQFFGPGTRLTVL.

J is TRBJ1-1 and V is TRBV6-5, with a tentative D call TRBD1 (5 bases). CDR3 length: 13 residues. Trimming shortened V by 8 bases and J by 6 bases, and 16 bases separated the two germline ends. Germline-derived CDR1 and CDR2 are MNHEY and SVGAGI. This chain's CDR3 is CASYGGGVAEAFF. CDR3 nucleotide sequence: TGTGCCAGCTACGGCGGGGGAGTAGCTGAAGCTTTCTTT.

The chain carries TRBV9 and TRBJ1-1; D remains ambiguous. Germline CDR1 and CDR2: SGDLS and YYNGEE. The V and J ends lost 0 bases and 2 bases respectively, with 11 bases between them. CDR3 size: 15 residues. CDR3 sequence reads: CASSVEIGSNTEAFF. CDR3 nucleotides: TGTGCCAGCAGCGTAGAGATAGGGTCCAACACTGAAGCTTTCTTT.

The chain links TRBV9 to TRBJ2-2; TRBD1 matches 7 bases. The CDR3 has 15 residues. After removal of 3 bases from V and 2 bases from J, the junction contained 4 bases not matched to a gene. Germline CDR1 and CDR2: SGDLS and YYNGEE. CDR3 in DNA: TGTGCCAGCAGCGAGGGGGCGCTTAACACCGGGGAGCTGTTTTTT. It translates to CASSEGALNTGELFF.

The chain couples TRBV5-4 to TRBJ1-2; D might be TRBD1 (6 bases). Looked up from germline, CDR1 is SGHNT and CDR2 is YYREEE (reference sequence). The CDR3 consists of 12 residues. The V end was cut by 4 bases, the J end by 6 bases, with 10 bases between. The CDR3 sequence: CASSPDSNGYTF. The CDR3, as DNA: TGTGCCAGCAGCCCGGACAGTAATGGCTACACCTTC.

This chain joins TRBV9 and TRBJ1-6; TRBD1 agrees at 7 bases. The CDR3 is 14 residues long. J gave up 6 bases and V 2 bases, and 2 bases lay outside the gene matches. The V gene's germline CDR1 is SGDLS and CDR2 YYNGEE. The DNA for the CDR3 is TGTGCCAGCAGCGTTACAGGGGTTAATTCACCCCTCCACTTT. As protein: CASSVTGVNSPLHF.